This entry describes one T cell receptor (beta chain). V dropped 10 bases and J dropped 7; count of bases not matched to a gene: 5. CDR3 length equals 14 residues. The germline CDR1 and CDR2 sequences are SGHAT and FQNNGV. This sample is drawn from a study of blood T cell repertoires in COVID-19. On the study more broadly: Researchers got acute and convalescent COVID-19 samples from the United States, Italy and Spain. In each case, the material was cDNA or gDNA derived from T cells, B-cell-depleted T cells, or PBMCs.

As originally analysed: Cell counts per sample came from amplifying reference gene primers. Profiling relied on immunoSEQ multiplex PCR, and the TCRdb table lists in-frame clones only, not all of them. V, J and clone size reflect that table, while D and trimming were determined from the DNA. Of about 120,000 clones detected, 75% to 90% appear once; the ten largest clones hold roughly a quarter. The sequence came from a man between 65 and 85 years old with active or convalescent COVID-19. The V call is TRBV11-2, the J call TRBJ1-6; 12 nucleotides agree with TRBD1. The sample taken for sequencing was peripheral blood. The CDR3 coding sequence is TGTGCCACAACGGGACAGGGGGCAAATTCACCCCTCCACTTT. It encodes CATTGQGANSPLHF.